This record covers a single T cell receptor (beta chain). Its matching antigen is unknown. The DNA is omitted, as the CDR3 cannot be located on it reliably, and the CDR3 follows TCRdb's listing. Primers used in a second PCR of about 7 to 12 cycles were a sample-barcoded 5' primer and a J-beta primer mix. Tags on each cDNA molecule came from a template-switch adaptor with 12 random nucleotides. TCRdb analysed the 5' RACE reads with MiXCR anew, one entry per CDR3 protein. The sample lists nearly 1 million distinct CDR3 sequences, roughly 47% occurring once. This sample was included in a study of blood T cells in healthy people across ages. Study findings and constraints: A strong correlation was found between TCR beta diversity and the percentage of naive T cells.

The donors, aged roughly 6 to 100, were healthy Caucasians from Russia. The CDR3 is 17 residues long, counting both termini. The clonotype originates from a woman aged 60-70 years in good health. Sequenced input: blood. This chain links TRBV21-1 with TRBJ2-1; the D call in the table, TRBD1, was not verified against the DNA. TRBV21-1 is deemed a pseudogene. The CDR3 sequence is CASSKVWGRGSYNEQFF.